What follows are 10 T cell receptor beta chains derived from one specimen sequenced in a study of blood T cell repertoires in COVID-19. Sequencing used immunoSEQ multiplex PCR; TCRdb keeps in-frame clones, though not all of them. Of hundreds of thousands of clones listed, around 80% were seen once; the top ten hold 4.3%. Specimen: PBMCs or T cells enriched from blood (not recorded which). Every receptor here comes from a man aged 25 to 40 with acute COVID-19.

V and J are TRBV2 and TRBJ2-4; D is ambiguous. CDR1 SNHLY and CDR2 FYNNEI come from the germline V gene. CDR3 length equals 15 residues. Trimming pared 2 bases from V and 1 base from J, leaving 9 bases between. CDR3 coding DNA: TGTGCCAGCAGTGAAACGGTAAACGCCAAAAACATTCAGTACTTC. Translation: CASSETVNAKNIQYF. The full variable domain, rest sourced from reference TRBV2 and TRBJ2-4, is EPEVTQTPSHQVTQMGQEVILRCVPISNHLYFYWYRQILGQKVEFLVSFYNNEISEKSEIFDDQFSVERPDGSNFTLKIRSTKLEDSAMYFCASSETVNAKNIQYFGAGTRLSVL.

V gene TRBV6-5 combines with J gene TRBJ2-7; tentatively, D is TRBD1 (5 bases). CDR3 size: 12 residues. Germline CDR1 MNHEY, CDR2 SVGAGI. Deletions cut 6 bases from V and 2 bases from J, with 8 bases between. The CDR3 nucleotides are TGTGCCAGCAGCACAGGAACCTACGAGCAGTACTTC. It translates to CASSTGTYEQYF.

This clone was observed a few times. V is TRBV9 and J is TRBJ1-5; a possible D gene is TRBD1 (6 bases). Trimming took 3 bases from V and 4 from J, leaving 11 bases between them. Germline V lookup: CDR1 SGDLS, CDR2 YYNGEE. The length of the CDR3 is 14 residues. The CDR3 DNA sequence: TGTGCCAGCAGCGAGGGGACATTAAATCAGCCCCAGCATTTT. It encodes CASSEGTLNQPQHF.

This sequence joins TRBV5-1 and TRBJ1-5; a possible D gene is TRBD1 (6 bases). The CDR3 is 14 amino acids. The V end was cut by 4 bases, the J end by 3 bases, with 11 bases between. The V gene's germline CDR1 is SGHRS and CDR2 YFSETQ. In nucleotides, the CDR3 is TGCGCCAGCAGCGAGGGGGGGCCCAATCAGCCCCAGCATTTT. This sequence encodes CASSEGGPNQPQHF.

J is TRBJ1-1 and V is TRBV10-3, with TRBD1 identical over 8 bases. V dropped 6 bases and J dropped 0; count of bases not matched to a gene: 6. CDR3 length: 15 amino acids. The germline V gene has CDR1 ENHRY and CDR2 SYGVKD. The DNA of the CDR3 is TGTGCCATCAGGGGACAGGAGCTAATGAACACTGAAGCTTTCTTT. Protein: CAIRGQELMNTEAFF.

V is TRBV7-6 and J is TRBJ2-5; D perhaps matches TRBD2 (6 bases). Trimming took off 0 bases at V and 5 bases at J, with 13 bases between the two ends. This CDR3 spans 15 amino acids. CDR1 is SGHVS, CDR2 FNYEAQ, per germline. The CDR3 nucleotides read TGTGCCAGCAGCTTAGCCATCGGAGGGTCTGAGACCCAGTACTTC. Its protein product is CASSLAIGGSETQYF.

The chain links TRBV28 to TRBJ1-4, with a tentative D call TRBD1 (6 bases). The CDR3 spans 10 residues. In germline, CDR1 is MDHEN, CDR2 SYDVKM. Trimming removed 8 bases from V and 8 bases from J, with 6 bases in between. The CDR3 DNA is TGTGCCAGCGGGGGCGAAAAACTGTTTTTT. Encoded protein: CASGGEKLFF.

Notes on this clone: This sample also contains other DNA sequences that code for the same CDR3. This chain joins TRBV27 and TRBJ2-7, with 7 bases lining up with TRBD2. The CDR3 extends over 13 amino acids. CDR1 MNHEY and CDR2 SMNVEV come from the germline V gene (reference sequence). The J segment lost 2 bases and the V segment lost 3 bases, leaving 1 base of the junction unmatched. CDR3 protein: CASSLGRAYEQYF. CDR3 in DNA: TGTGCCAGCAGTTTGGGGAGGGCCTACGAGCAGTACTTC.

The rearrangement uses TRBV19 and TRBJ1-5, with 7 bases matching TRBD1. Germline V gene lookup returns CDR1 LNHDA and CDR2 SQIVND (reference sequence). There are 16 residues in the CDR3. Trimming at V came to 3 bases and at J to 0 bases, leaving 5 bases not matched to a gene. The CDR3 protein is CASSMLGGNSNQPQHF. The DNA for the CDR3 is TGTGCCAGTAGTATGTTAGGGGGCAATAGCAATCAGCCCCAGCATTTT.

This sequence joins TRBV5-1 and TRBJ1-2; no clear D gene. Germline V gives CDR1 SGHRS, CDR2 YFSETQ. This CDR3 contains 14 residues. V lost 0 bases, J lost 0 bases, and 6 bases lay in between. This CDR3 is CASSLGESNYGYTF. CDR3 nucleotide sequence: TGCGCCAGCAGCTTGGGGGAGTCTAACTATGGCTACACCTTC. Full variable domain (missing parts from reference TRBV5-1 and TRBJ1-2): KAGVTQTPRYLIKTRGQQVTLSCSPISGHRSVSWYQQTPGQGLQFLFEYFSETQRNKGNFPGRFSGRQFSNSRSEMNVSTLELGDSALYLCASSLGESNYGYTFGSGTRLTVV.